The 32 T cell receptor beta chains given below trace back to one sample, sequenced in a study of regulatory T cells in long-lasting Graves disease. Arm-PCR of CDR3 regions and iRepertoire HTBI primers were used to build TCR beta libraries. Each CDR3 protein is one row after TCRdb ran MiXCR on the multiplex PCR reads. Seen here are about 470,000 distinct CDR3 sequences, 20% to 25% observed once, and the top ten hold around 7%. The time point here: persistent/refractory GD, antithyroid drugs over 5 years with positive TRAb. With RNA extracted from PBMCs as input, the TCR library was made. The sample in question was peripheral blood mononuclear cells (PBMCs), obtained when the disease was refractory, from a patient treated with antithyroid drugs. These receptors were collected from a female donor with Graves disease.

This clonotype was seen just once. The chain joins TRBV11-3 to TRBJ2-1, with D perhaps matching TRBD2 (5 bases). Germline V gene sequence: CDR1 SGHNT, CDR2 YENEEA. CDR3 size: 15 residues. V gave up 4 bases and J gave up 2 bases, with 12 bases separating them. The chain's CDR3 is CASSSQDWAYNEQFF. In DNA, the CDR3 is TGTGCCAGCAGCTCCCAGGACTGGGCCTACAATGAGCAGTTCTTC.

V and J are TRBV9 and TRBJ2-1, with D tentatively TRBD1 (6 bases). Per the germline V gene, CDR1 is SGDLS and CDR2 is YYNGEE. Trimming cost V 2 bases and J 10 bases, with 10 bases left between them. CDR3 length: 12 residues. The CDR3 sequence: CASSVTGGEQFF. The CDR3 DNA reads TGTGCCAGCAGCGTGACAGGCGGAGAGCAGTTCTTC.

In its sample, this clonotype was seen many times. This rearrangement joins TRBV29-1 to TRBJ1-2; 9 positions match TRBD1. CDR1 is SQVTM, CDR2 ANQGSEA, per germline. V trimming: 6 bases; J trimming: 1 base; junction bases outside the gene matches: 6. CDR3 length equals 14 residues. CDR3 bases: TGCAGCGTGGGACAGGGACGGGATAACTATGGCTACACCTTC. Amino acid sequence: CSVGQGRDNYGYTF.

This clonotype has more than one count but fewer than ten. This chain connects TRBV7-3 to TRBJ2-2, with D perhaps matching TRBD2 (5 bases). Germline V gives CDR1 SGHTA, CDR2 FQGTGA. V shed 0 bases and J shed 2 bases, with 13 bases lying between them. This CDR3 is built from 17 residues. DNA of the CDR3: TGTGCCAGCAGCTTAACAATAGCGACCCTTAACACCGGGGAGCTGTTTTTT. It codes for CASSLTIATLNTGELFF. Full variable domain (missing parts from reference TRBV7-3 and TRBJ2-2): GAGVSQTPSNKVTEKGKYVELRCDPISGHTALYWYRQSLGQGPEFLIYFQGTGAADDSGLPNDRFFAVRPEGSVSTLKIQRTERGDSAVYLCASSLTIATLNTGELFFGEGSRLTVL.

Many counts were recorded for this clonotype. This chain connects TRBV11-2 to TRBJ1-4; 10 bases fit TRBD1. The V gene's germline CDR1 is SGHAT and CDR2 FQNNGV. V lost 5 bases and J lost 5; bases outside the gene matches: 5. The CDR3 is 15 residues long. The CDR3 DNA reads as TGTGCCAGCAGCCCCGGGGACAGGGGAAATGAAAAACTGTTTTTT. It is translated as CASSPGDRGNEKLFF.

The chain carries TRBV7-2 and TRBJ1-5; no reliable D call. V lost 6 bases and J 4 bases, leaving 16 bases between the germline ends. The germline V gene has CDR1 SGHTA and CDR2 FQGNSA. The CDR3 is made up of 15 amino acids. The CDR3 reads CASRPTVVGNQPQHF. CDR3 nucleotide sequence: TGTGCCAGCAGGCCTACAGTAGTGGGAAATCAGCCCCAGCATTTT.

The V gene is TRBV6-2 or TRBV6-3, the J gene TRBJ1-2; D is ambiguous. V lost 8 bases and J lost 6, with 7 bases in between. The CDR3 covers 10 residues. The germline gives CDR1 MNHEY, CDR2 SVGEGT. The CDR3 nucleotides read TGTGCCAGCGCGGATGATGGCTACACCTTC. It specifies CASADDGYTF.

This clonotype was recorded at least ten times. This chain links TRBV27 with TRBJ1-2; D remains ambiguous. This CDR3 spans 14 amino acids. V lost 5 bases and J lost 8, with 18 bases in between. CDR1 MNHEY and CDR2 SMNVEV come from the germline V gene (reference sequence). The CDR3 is CASSPRTSREGYTF. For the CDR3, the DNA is TGTGCCAGCAGTCCACGGACGAGCCGAGAGGGCTACACCTTC.

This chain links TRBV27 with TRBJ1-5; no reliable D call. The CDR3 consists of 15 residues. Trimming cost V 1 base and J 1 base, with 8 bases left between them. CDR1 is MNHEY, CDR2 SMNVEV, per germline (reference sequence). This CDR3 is CASSLLGRSNQPQHF. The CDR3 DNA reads TGTGCCAGCAGTTTATTGGGCCGGAGCAATCAGCCCCAGCATTTT.

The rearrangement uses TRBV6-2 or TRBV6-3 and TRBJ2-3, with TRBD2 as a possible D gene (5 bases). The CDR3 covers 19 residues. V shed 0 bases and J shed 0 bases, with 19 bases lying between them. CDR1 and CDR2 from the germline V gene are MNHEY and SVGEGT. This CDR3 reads CASSYSRSASGFSTDTQYF. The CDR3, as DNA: TGTGCCAGCAGTTACTCCCGCTCGGCTTCGGGGTTCAGCACAGATACGCAGTATTTT.

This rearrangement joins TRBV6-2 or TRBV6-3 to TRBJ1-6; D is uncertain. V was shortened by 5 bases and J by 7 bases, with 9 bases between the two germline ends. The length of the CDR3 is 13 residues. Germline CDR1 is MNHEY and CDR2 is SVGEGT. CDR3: CASSPGLNSPLHF. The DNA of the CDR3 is TGTGCCAGCAGTCCCGGCCTCAATTCACCCCTCCACTTT.

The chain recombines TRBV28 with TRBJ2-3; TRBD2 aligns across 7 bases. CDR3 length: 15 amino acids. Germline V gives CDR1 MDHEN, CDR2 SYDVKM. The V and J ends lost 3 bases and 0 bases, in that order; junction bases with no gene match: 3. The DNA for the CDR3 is TGTGCCAGCAGTTTCGGGGGAGGGAGCACAGATACGCAGTATTTT. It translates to CASSFGGGSTDTQYF.

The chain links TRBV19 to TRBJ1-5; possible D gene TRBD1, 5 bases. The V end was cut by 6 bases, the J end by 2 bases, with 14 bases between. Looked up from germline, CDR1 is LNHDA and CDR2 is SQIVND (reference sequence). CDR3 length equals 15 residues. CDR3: CASSLTSRGNQPQHF. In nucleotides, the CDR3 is TGTGCCAGTAGCCTAACGAGCAGGGGCAATCAGCCCCAGCATTTT.

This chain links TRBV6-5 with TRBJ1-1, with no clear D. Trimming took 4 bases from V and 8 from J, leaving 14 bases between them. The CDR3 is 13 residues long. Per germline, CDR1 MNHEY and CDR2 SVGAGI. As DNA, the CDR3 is TGTGCCAGCAGTTCGACGACGGCAGGCGAAGCTTTCTTT. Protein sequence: CASSSTTAGEAFF.

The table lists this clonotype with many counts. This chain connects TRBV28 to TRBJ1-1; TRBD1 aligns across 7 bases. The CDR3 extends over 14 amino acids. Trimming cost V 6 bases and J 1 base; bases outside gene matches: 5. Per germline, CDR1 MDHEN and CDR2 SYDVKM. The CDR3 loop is CASRSGGENTEAFF. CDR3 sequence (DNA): TGTGCCAGCAGGTCAGGGGGTGAGAACACTGAAGCTTTCTTT.

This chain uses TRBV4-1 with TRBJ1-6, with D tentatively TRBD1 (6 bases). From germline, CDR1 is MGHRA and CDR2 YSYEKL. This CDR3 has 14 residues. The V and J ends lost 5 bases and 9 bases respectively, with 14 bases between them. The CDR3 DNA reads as TGCGCCAGCAGCTCCCGGGACATAGGTTCACCCCTCCACTTT. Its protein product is CASSSRDIGSPLHF.

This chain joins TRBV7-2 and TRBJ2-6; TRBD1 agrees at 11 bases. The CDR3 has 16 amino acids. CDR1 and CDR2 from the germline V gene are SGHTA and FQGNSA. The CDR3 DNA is TGTGCTCGCCGGGACAGGGGGTTCTCTGGGGCCAACGTCCTGACTTTC. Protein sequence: CARRDRGFSGANVLTF.

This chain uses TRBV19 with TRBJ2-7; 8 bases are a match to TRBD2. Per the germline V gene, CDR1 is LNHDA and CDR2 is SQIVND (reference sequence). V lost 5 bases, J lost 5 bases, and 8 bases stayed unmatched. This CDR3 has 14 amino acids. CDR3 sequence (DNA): TGTGCCAGTAGTTCAGTTAGCGGGATGGACGAGCAGTACTTC. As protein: CASSSVSGMDEQYF.

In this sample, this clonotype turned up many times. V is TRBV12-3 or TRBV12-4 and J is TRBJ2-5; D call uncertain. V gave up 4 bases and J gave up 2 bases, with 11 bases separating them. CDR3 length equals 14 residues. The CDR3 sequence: CASSWARPQETQYF. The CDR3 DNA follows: TGTGCCAGCAGTTGGGCCCGCCCGCAAGAGACCCAGTACTTC.

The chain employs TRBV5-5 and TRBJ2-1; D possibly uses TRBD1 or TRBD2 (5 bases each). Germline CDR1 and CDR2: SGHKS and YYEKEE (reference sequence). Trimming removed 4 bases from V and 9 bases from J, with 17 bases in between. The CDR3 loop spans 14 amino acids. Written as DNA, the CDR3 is TGTGCCAGCAGCCCTTCTGGGGGTTCCACTGAGCAGTTCTTC. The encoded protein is CASSPSGGSTEQFF.

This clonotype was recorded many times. Here the CDR3 reads CASSLYLATYEQYF. The CDR3 DNA follows: TGTGCCAGCAGTTTATATCTAGCGACCTACGAGCAGTACTTC. The chain joins TRBV12-3 or TRBV12-4 to TRBJ2-7, with D maybe TRBD2 (6 bases). Trimming took 2 bases from V and 2 from J, leaving 10 bases between them. There are 14 residues in the CDR3.

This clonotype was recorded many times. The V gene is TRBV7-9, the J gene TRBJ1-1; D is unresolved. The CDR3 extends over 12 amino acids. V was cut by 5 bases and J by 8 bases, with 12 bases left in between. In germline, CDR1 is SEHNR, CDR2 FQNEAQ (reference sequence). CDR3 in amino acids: CASSTRGGEAFF. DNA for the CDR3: TGTGCCAGCAGCACCCGGGGAGGAGAAGCTTTCTTT.

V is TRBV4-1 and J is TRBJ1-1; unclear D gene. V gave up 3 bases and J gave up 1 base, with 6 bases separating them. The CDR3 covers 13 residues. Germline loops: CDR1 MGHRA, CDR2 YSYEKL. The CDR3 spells CASSQRENTEAFF. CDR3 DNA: TGCGCCAGCAGCCAGAGAGAGAACACTGAAGCTTTCTTT.

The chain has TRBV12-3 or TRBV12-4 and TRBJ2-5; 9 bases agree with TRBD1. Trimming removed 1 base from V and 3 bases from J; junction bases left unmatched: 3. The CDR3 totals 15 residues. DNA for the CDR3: TGTGCCAGCAGTTTAGACAGGGGGCTGGAAGAGACCCAGTACTTC. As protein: CASSLDRGLEETQYF.

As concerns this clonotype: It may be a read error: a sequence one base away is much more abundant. CDR3 loop: CASSPSDDGPTAYEQYF. The CDR3 bases are TGTGCCAGCAGTCCCTCCGACGACGGACCTACGGCCTACGAGCAGTACTTC. The chain joins TRBV28 to TRBJ2-7; no reliable D call. Per germline, CDR1 MDHEN and CDR2 SYDVKM. Between the trimmed V and J ends, which lost 5 bases and 2 bases, there was a span of 22 bases. The CDR3 is made up of 17 amino acids.

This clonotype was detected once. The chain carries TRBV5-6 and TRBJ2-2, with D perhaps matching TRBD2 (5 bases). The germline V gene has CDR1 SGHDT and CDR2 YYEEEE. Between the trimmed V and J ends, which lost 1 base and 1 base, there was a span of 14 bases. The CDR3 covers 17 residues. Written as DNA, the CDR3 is TGTGCCAGCAGCTTGTTTGTGAGACTATTGAACACCGGGGAGCTGTTTTTT. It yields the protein CASSLFVRLLNTGELFF.

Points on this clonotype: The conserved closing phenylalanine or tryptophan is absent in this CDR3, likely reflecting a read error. The CDR3 here is CASSLLGGTYEQYL. The CDR3, as DNA: TGTGCCAGCAGTTTACTAGGGGGTACCTACGAGCAGTACCTC. The chain links TRBV27 to TRBJ2-7; possible D gene TRBD1, 6 bases. This CDR3 spans 14 amino acids. Per germline, CDR1 MNHEY and CDR2 SMNVEV (reference sequence). V shed 2 bases and J shed 2 bases, with 10 bases lying between them.

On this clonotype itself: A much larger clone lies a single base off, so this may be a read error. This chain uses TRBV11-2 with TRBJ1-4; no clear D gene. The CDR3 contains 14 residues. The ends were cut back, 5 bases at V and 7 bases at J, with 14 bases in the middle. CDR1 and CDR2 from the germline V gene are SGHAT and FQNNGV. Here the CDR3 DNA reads TGTGCCAGCAGCGTAGGGTCTGGGGTTGAAAAACTGTTTTTT. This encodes CASSVGSGVEKLFF.

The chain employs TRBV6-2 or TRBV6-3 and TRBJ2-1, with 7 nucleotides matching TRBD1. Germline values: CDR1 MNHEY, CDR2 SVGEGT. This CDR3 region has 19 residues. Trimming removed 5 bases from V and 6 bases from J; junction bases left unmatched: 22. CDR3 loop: CASSKGGSSWRTSFNEQFF. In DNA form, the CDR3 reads TGTGCCAGCAGTAAAGGGGGCTCAAGTTGGCGGACGAGTTTCAATGAGCAGTTCTTC.

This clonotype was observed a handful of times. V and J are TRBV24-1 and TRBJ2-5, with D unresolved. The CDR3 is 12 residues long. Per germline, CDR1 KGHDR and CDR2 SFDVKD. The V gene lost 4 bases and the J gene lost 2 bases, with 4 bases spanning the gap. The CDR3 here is CATSEGQETQYF. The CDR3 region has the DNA TGTGCCACCAGTGAGGGTCAAGAGACCCAGTACTTC.

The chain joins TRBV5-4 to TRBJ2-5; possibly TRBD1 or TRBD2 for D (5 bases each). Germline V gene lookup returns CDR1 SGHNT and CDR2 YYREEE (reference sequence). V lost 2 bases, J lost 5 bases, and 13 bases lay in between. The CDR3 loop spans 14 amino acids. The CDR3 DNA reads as TGTGCCAGCAGCTTTGGGGCCCAGCGGGAGACCCAGTACTTC. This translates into CASSFGAQRETQYF.

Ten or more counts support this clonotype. The CDR3 nucleotides read TGCGCCAGCAGCCTATTCACGGATACCGGGGAGCTGTTTTTT. Its translation: CASSLFTDTGELFF. The J gene is TRBJ2-2, the V gene TRBV5-1; no clear D gene. V dropped 4 bases and J dropped 5 bases, with 12 bases sitting between them. The CDR3 totals 14 residues. CDR1 is SGHRS and CDR2 is YFSETQ in the germline V gene.